The rows below give T cell receptor beta chains drawn from one sample of a study of shared clonotypes between healthy human individuals. Sequencing was performed with immunoSEQ multiplex PCR; in TCRdb, only in-frame clones are kept and a portion is missing. The sample includes approximately 1,500,000 clones, 95% to 99% of them seen just once. The sequencing sample was made of naive CD4+ T cells sorted from blood. The receptors derive from a man aged 25-45 years in good health. CDR3s include the opening cysteine and the closing phenylalanine or tryptophan. A D gene is named only where the DNA matches it firmly. Only part of the rows carry a size: once, few, many, or a class if the clone is expanded.

CDR3aa,CDR3nt,v_gene,j_gene,abundance,d_gene
CASSLPTFSTEAFF,TGCGCCAGCAGCTTGCCGACGTTCAGCACTGAAGCTTTCTTT,TRBV5-1,TRBJ1-1,-,-
CASSVLPTPTGDTQYF,TGTGCCAGCAGCGTATTGCCGACACCCACCGGAGATACGCAGTATTTT,TRBV9,TRBJ2-3,-,-
CASSDPQLANEKLFF,TGTGCCAGCAGTGATCCACAGTTAGCTAATGAAAAACTGTTTTTT,TRBV28,TRBJ1-4,-,-
CASSRGRGTYEQYF,TGTGCCAGCAGCCGGGGGCGGGGTACCTACGAGCAGTACTTC,TRBV13,TRBJ2-7,-,-
CASSQGTGNTQYF,TGCGCCAGCAGCCAAGGTACGGGTAATACGCAGTATTTT,TRBV4-3,TRBJ2-3,-,-
CASSYSRMYEQYF,TGTGCCAGCAGTTACTCGAGGATGTACGAGCAGTACTTC,TRBV6-6,TRBJ2-7,-,-
CASSPLGGASLWASGANEQFF,TGTGCCAGCTCACCACTCGGGGGCGCTTCACTTTGGGCATCGGGCGCCAATGAGCAGTTCTTC,TRBV18,TRBJ2-1,-,-
CASSLIQGGEQYF,TGTGCCAGCAGCTTAATACAGGGGGGCGAGCAGTACTTC,TRBV7-3,TRBJ2-7,-,TRBD1
CASSLSGYEQYF,TGTGCCAGCAGCCTTAGCGGATACGAGCAGTACTTC,TRBV6-5,TRBJ2-7,-,-
CAIHWTGAEAFF,TGTGCCATTCATTGGACAGGGGCTGAAGCTTTCTTT,TRBV6-1,TRBJ1-1,-,TRBD1
CASSSRDSYSGYTF,TGTGCCAGCAGCTCCCGGGACTCCTACTCCGGCTACACCTTC,TRBV7-3,TRBJ1-2,once,-
CASSQGLAGKGEQFF,TGTGCCAGCAGCCAAGGGCTAGCGGGAAAGGGTGAGCAGTTCTTC,TRBV11-2,TRBJ2-1,-,TRBD2
CASSLLSGTEAFF,TGTGCCAGCAGCCTGCTATCGGGGACTGAAGCTTTCTTT,TRBV11-2,TRBJ1-1,-,-
CASSPGASNYGYTF,TGTGCCAGCAGTCCAGGGGCCAGCAACTATGGCTACACCTTC,TRBV6-6,TRBJ1-2,-,-
CASRVLAGVETGELFF,TGTGCCAGCAGGGTACTAGCGGGAGTAGAGACCGGGGAGCTGTTTTTT,TRBV7-6,TRBJ2-2,once,TRBD2
CASSQGGLSYNEQFF,TGTGCCAGCAGTCAGGGAGGGCTTTCCTACAATGAGCAGTTCTTC,TRBV28,TRBJ2-1,-,TRBD2
CAISESIREQYF,TGTGCCATCAGTGAGTCGATTAGGGAGCAGTACTTC,TRBV10-3,TRBJ2-7,-,-
CATRGLLTGELFF,TGTGCCACCAGGGGACTTTTGACCGGGGAGCTGTTTTTT,TRBV15,TRBJ2-2,-,-
CAWSVRLAGSKIYNEQFF,TGTGCCTGGAGTGTACGCCTAGCGGGATCCAAGATCTACAATGAGCAGTTCTTC,TRBV30,TRBJ2-1,-,TRBD2
CATRKTGAHYGYTF,TGTGCCACCAGGAAGACAGGGGCCCACTATGGCTACACCTTC,TRBV15,TRBJ1-2,-,TRBD1
CASSYRVGEQYF,TGTGCCAGCAGCTACAGGGTTGGCGAGCAGTACTTC,TRBV7-9,TRBJ2-7,once,-
CASSLVAGRGTEAFF,TGTGCCAGCAGCTTAGTTGCAGGGAGGGGCACTGAAGCTTTCTTT,TRBV7-2,TRBJ1-1,-,-
CASSTKQAYEQYF,TGTGCCAGCTCAACAAAACAGGCTTACGAGCAGTACTTC,TRBV18,TRBJ2-7,-,-
CASSPTGGSYNEQFF,TGTGCCAGCTCGCCGACAGGGGGCTCCTACAATGAGCAGTTCTTC,TRBV18,TRBJ2-1,-,TRBD1
CASSYSPGWTGELFF,TGTGCCAGCAGTTACTCGCCAGGATGGACCGGGGAGCTGTTTTTT,TRBV6-6,TRBJ2-2,-,-
CASSLPGEQYF,TGTGCCAGCAGCCTCCCGGGGGAGCAGTACTTC,TRBV11-1,TRBJ2-7,-,-
CASTRPGGEQYF,TGTGCCAGCACTCGGCCGGGGGGCGAGCAGTACTTC,TRBV28,TRBJ2-7,-,TRBD2
CASSDSGSDYEQYF,TGTGCCAGCAGCGACAGTGGGTCGGACTACGAGCAGTACTTC,TRBV28,TRBJ2-7,-,-
CASSGAPRNEQFF,TGTGCCAGCAGCGGCGCTCCCCGCAATGAGCAGTTCTTC,TRBV5-6,TRBJ2-1,-,-
CASSAQTGEQFF,TGTGCTAGCAGTGCCCAAACGGGTGAGCAGTTCTTC,TRBV7-7,TRBJ2-1,-,-
CTSSPQDALAGFTYNEQFF,TGCACCAGCAGCCCACAAGATGCACTAGCGGGATTTACCTACAATGAGCAGTTCTTC,TRBV1,TRBJ2-1,-,-
CASSLARENEKLFF,TGTGCCAGCAGCTTAGCCAGGGAGAATGAAAAACTGTTTTTT,TRBV7-2,TRBJ1-4,-,-
CASTSGLYNEQFF,TGTGCCAGTACTAGCGGGCTGTACAATGAGCAGTTCTTC,TRBV6-1,TRBJ2-1,-,TRBD2
CASSQERREGTYEQYF,TGCGCCAGCAGCCAAGAACGTCGGGAGGGGACCTACGAGCAGTACTTC,TRBV4-1,TRBJ2-7,-,TRBD2
CTSSLKGGRAINQPQHF,TGCACCAGCAGCTTAAAAGGGGGACGGGCAATCAATCAGCCCCAGCATTTT,TRBV1,TRBJ1-5,-,-
CASSPDRTGLGPQHF,TGTGCCAGCTCACCAGATCGGACAGGCTTAGGGCCCCAGCATTTT,TRBV18,TRBJ1-5,-,TRBD1
CASSLAASWTNIQYF,TGTGCCAGCAGCTTAGCGGCGTCTTGGACTAACATTCAGTACTTC,TRBV7-8,TRBJ2-4,-,-
CASSVISGSGEQYF,TGTGCCAGCAGCGTGATTAGCGGGAGTGGCGAGCAGTACTTC,TRBV9,TRBJ2-7,-,TRBD2
CAISEDYFSYEQYF,TGTGCCATCAGTGAGGACTATTTCTCCTACGAGCAGTACTTC,TRBV10-3,TRBJ2-7,-,-
CASRQTGLGREKLFF,TGTGCCAGCAGACAAACAGGGCTTGGTCGAGAAAAACTGTTTTTT,TRBV6-5,TRBJ1-4,-,-
CATSRTPTNTEAFF,TGTGCCACCAGCAGAACCCCAACGAACACTGAAGCTTTCTTT,TRBV15,TRBJ1-1,-,-
CASSDRDRPAYEQYF,TGTGCCAGCAGTGACCGGGACAGGCCCGCCTACGAGCAGTACTTC,TRBV6-1,TRBJ2-7,-,TRBD1
CASSLGPRGRNEQFF,TGCGCCAGCAGCTTAGGGCCCAGGGGAAGGAATGAGCAGTTCTTC,TRBV5-1,TRBJ2-1,-,-
CASSSWTGLMGDTQYF,TGTGCCAGTAGTTCTTGGACAGGGTTGATGGGAGATACGCAGTATTTT,TRBV19,TRBJ2-3,-,TRBD1
CASSPGHTGANEKLFF,TGTGCCAGCTCACCAGGACACACCGGGGCTAATGAAAAACTGTTTTTT,TRBV18,TRBJ1-4,-,-
CASSPQGNQPQHF,TGTGCCAGCTCACCTCAGGGGAATCAGCCCCAGCATTTT,TRBV18,TRBJ1-5,-,-
CASSSRAPRETQYF,TGCGCCAGCAGCTCCCGGGCCCCCAGGGAGACCCAGTACTTC,TRBV5-1,TRBJ2-5,-,-
CASRGISGGARRNQPQHF,TGTGCCAGCAGAGGAATTTCGGGGGGTGCTCGTAGGAATCAGCCCCAGCATTTT,TRBV28,TRBJ1-5,-,-
CASSSGAEHQLFF,TGTGCCAGCAGCTCGGGGGCCGAACATCAACTGTTTTTT,TRBV5-6,TRBJ1-4,-,-
CASSPEGPFSYEQYF,TGTGCCAGCAGCCCGGAGGGGCCTTTTTCCTACGAGCAGTACTTC,TRBV5-4,TRBJ2-7,-,-
CASSPPARRHGYTF,TGCGCCAGCAGCCCTCCTGCCAGGCGACATGGCTACACCTTC,TRBV4-1,TRBJ1-2,-,-
CASSNYNEQFF,TGTGCCAGTAGTAATTACAATGAGCAGTTCTTC,TRBV19,TRBJ2-1,-,-
CASSQGQGGNQPQHF,TGTGCCAGCAGCCAGGGACAGGGGGGCAATCAGCCCCAGCATTTT,TRBV7-9,TRBJ1-5,-,TRBD1
CASSSPSGRDFSYNEQFF,TGTGCCAGCAGTTCCCCTAGCGGGAGGGATTTCTCCTACAATGAGCAGTTCTTC,TRBV28,TRBJ2-1,-,TRBD2
CASSPPGGAETEAFF,TGTGCCAGCTCACCACCGGGGGGCGCCGAGACTGAAGCTTTCTTT,TRBV18,TRBJ1-1,-,-
CASSQEVGAWNEKLFF,TGCGCCAGCAGCCAAGAAGTCGGGGCATGGAATGAAAAACTGTTTTTT,TRBV4-3,TRBJ1-4,-,-
CASSLLGQEFYEQYF,TGCGCCAGCAGCTTGTTGGGACAAGAGTTTTACGAGCAGTACTTC,TRBV5-1,TRBJ2-7,-,-
CASSRRDRTNTEAFF,TGTGCCAGCAGTCGAAGGGACAGAACGAACACTGAAGCTTTCTTT,TRBV27,TRBJ1-1,once,TRBD1